One T cell receptor beta chain is described in this entry. Profiled with immunoSEQ multiplex PCR; TCRdb holds only in-frame clones, not every one. Seen here are approximately 220,000 clones, roughly 85% observed once, and the top ten hold roughly 4.8%. This sample stems from a study of blood T cell repertoires in COVID-19. Germline lookup yields CDR1 LNHDA and CDR2 SQIVND (reference sequence). This CDR3 comprises 15 residues. The J segment lost 8 bases and the V segment lost 5 bases, leaving 14 bases of the junction unmatched. The origin of this receptor is a woman aged 50 to 65 who had been exposed to COVID-19. Material: PBMCs or T cells enriched from blood (not recorded which). This sequence joins TRBV19 and TRBJ1-2; 7 nucleotides agree with TRBD1. DNA for the CDR3: TGTGCCAGTAGTGCCGGGACAGTTTCTTCTAAGGGCTACACCTTC. Its translation is CASSAGTVSSKGYTF.